What follows are 21 T cell receptor beta chains derived from one specimen sequenced in a study of T cell changes during pregnancy in multiple sclerosis. Assay used: immunoSEQ multiplex PCR; TCRdb lists only in-frame clones, some missing. The table shows nearly 70,000 clones, with approximately 90% occurring only once. This specimen consisted of peripheral blood, obtained in the second trimester of pregnancy. The receptors were gathered from a female donor in good health, enrolled as a control in a pregnancy study.

This chain uses TRBV15 with TRBJ2-5; 11 nucleotides align to TRBD2. Germline assignment: CDR1 LNHNV and CDR2 YYDKDF (reference sequence). CDR3 length: 17 residues. With 5 bases clipped from V and 5 bases from J, the junction kept 13 bases outside the gene matches. CDR3: CATSGPSGRLLMETQYF. CDR3 coding DNA: TGTGCCACCAGCGGTCCTAGCGGGAGGCTATTGATGGAGACCCAGTACTTC.

The V call is TRBV15, the J call TRBJ2-5; 8 nucleotides agree with TRBD2. CDR3 size: 18 residues. Germline V gene lookup returns CDR1 LNHNV and CDR2 YYDKDF (reference sequence). With V trimmed by 2 bases and J by 5 bases, 16 bases remained unmatched. The CDR3 coding sequence is TGTGCCACCAGCAGAAAACGACGAGGAGCGGGAGTTTCGGAGACCCAGTACTTC. Translated, it gives CATSRKRRGAGVSETQYF.

The chain combines TRBV7-2 with TRBJ1-3; D is ambiguous. The germline gives CDR1 SGHTA, CDR2 FQGNSA. CDR3 length: 14 amino acids. V lost 5 bases and J lost 1, with 9 bases in between. This CDR3 reads CASSPRWSGNTIYF. CDR3 coding DNA: TGTGCCAGCAGCCCGCGGTGGTCTGGAAACACCATATATTTT.

The J gene is TRBJ2-7, the V gene TRBV5-4; the D gene is possibly TRBD1 (5 bases). Trimming took 4 bases from V and 1 from J, leaving 18 bases between them. This CDR3 has 16 residues. The V gene's germline CDR1 is SGHNT and CDR2 YYREEE (reference sequence). In DNA, the CDR3 is TGTGCCAGCAGCCCCGAGCAGGGTGTAAAGTCCTACGAGCAGTACTTC. The encoded protein is CASSPEQGVKSYEQYF. Variable domain in full (rest from reference TRBV5-4 and TRBJ2-7): ETGVTQSPTHLIKTRGQQVTLRCSSQSGHNTVSWYQQALGQGPQFIFQYYREEENGRGNFPPRFSGLQFPNYSSELNVNALELDDSALYLCASSPEQGVKSYEQYFGPGTRLTVT.

This clone is labeled medium-sized. This chain joins TRBV6-4 and TRBJ1-1; no reliable D call. Germline CDR1 reads MRHNA; CDR2 reads SNTAGT. The ends were cut back, 2 bases at V and 1 base at J, with 5 bases in the middle. CDR3 length: 13 residues. This CDR3 is CASSDRENTEAFF. CDR3 in DNA: TGTGCCAGCAGTGACCGGGAGAACACTGAAGCTTTCTTT.

V and J are TRBV18 and TRBJ1-2; D may be TRBD1 (5 bases). From germline, CDR1 is KGHSH and CDR2 LQKENI. The CDR3 has 15 residues. Trimming stripped 5 bases from V and 0 bases from J, with 13 bases between. The CDR3 protein is CASSSNDSPNYGYTF. In DNA, the CDR3 is TGTGCCAGCTCAAGCAACGACAGCCCTAACTATGGCTACACCTTC.

This chain uses TRBV4-2 with TRBJ1-5; 9 nucleotides align to TRBD1. From germline, CDR1 is LGHNA and CDR2 YNFKEQ. The CDR3 runs to 16 residues. J was trimmed by 7 bases and V by 0 bases; bases with no gene match: 7. The CDR3 loop reads CASSQDLGTGTQPQHF. The CDR3 DNA is TGTGCCAGCAGCCAAGATTTGGGGACAGGGACCCAGCCCCAGCATTTT.

This chain links TRBV6-4 with TRBJ2-2; possibly TRBD1 for D (6 bases). The CDR3 totals 12 residues. The V and J ends lost 8 bases and 7 bases respectively, with 11 bases between them. Germline V gene sequence: CDR1 MRHNA, CDR2 SNTAGT. CDR3 sequence (DNA): TGTGCCAGCGCAGGGGTCAGCGGGGAGCTGTTTTTT. Amino acids: CASAGVSGELFF.

The chain employs TRBV6-5 and TRBJ1-1, with D hard to call. The germline gives CDR1 MNHEY, CDR2 SVGAGI. The CDR3 consists of 16 residues. Trimming stripped 0 bases from V and 0 bases from J, with 11 bases between. CDR3 DNA sequence: TGTGCCAGCAGTTACTCGGCAGGTCCAATGAACACTGAAGCTTTCTTT. Translated, it gives CASSYSAGPMNTEAFF.

This chain uses TRBV9 with TRBJ2-3; no definite D call. Trimming left V 3 bases short and J 2 bases short, with 4 bases between. The germline CDR1 and CDR2 sequences are SGDLS and YYNGEE. The CDR3 length is 12 residues. CDR3 coding DNA: TGTGCCAGCAGCGCAAACACAGATACGCAGTATTTT. It encodes CASSANTDTQYF.

The rearrangement joins TRBV28 to TRBJ1-6; D may be TRBD1 (6 bases). Germline V gene lookup returns CDR1 MDHEN and CDR2 SYDVKM. Trimming took 6 bases from V and 6 from J, leaving 15 bases between them. This CDR3 spans 15 amino acids. In nucleotides, the CDR3 is TGTGCCAGCAGAGCAGACAGGCAGGTTAATTCACCCCTCCACTTT. This gives the protein CASRADRQVNSPLHF.

This rearrangement joins TRBV28 to TRBJ2-7; 8 bases agree with TRBD2. The CDR3 runs 13 residues. V was clipped by 2 bases and J by 5 bases; unmatched bases: 2. Germline V gene lookup returns CDR1 MDHEN and CDR2 SYDVKM. CDR3 protein: CASSLRGGNEQYF. The CDR3 DNA is TGTGCCAGCAGTTTACGGGGGGGGAACGAGCAGTACTTC.

This clone was found a few times. V and J are TRBV28 and TRBJ1-1; 7 positions agree with TRBD1. The junction had 8 bases not matched to a gene; V was cut back by 3 bases and J by 4 bases. Germline values: CDR1 MDHEN, CDR2 SYDVKM. This CDR3 has 15 residues. The CDR3 loop is CASSLSTGRGTEAFF. CDR3 nucleotide sequence: TGTGCCAGCAGTTTGTCGACAGGGAGAGGCACTGAAGCTTTCTTT.

The chain combines TRBV9 with TRBJ2-3; 8 nucleotides align to TRBD2. The germline V gene has CDR1 SGDLS and CDR2 YYNGEE. This CDR3 spans 17 amino acids. V dropped 4 bases and J dropped 2; count of bases not matched to a gene: 12. The CDR3 loop reads CASSPHGLAGLTDTQYF. Here the CDR3 DNA reads TGTGCCAGCAGCCCCCACGGGCTAGCGGGCCTCACAGATACGCAGTATTTT.

V usage is TRBV14 and J usage is TRBJ2-3; 8 bases map to TRBD2. J lost 0 bases, V lost 4 bases, and 6 bases had no gene match. The CDR3 has 16 amino acids. Per the germline V gene, CDR1 is SGHDN and CDR2 is FVKESK. The CDR3 here is CASSPWTSSSTDTQYF. The CDR3 nucleotides read TGTGCCAGCAGCCCGTGGACTAGCAGTAGCACAGATACGCAGTATTTT.

The chain is built from TRBV27 and TRBJ1-5; no definite D call. Germline CDR1 MNHEY, CDR2 SMNVEV (reference sequence). This CDR3 is built from 14 residues. Trimming took off 3 bases at V and 4 bases at J, with 10 bases between the two ends. CDR3 nucleotides: TGTGCCAGCAGTTTTGGAGCCACTAATCAGCCCCAGCATTTT. Its protein product is CASSFGATNQPQHF.

The chain is built from TRBV5-8 and TRBJ2-1; 8 nucleotides match TRBD2. The V gene's germline CDR1 is SGHTS and CDR2 YDEGEE. The trim removed 0 bases at V and 7 bases at J, leaving 3 bases unmatched. This CDR3 contains 14 residues. CDR3 sequence (DNA): TGTGCCAGCAGCTTGGATCGCGGGAGGAATGAGCAGTTCTTC. Translation: CASSLDRGRNEQFF.

The genes are TRBV5-8 and TRBJ2-5, with 10 bases aligning to TRBD1. Germline-derived CDR1 and CDR2 are SGHTS and YDEGEE. V was pared by 2 bases and J by 4 bases, with 14 bases of the junction left unmatched. The CDR3 consists of 18 residues. CDR3 amino acids: CASSFRTGGTLPRETQYF. Here the CDR3 DNA reads TGTGCCAGCAGCTTCCGGACAGGGGGTACCCTCCCTCGAGAGACCCAGTACTTC.

The V gene is TRBV6-5, the J gene TRBJ1-6; D is undetermined. Trimming removed 0 bases at V and 7 bases at J, with 10 bases between. The germline V gene encodes CDR1 MNHEY and CDR2 SVGAGI. The CDR3 spans 15 residues. DNA of the CDR3: TGTGCCAGCAGTTACTCGAGCGGGAGAAATTCACCCCTCCACTTT. Encoded protein: CASSYSSGRNSPLHF.

J is TRBJ2-2 and V is TRBV6-4, with 11 bases that match TRBD1. J was trimmed by 6 bases and V by 5 bases; bases with no gene match: 2. The CDR3 covers 14 residues. The germline gives CDR1 MRHNA, CDR2 SNTAGT. CDR3 nucleotides: TGTGCCAGCAGTCCGGGACAGGGGGCCGGGGAGCTGTTTTTT. As protein: CASSPGQGAGELFF.

The chain links TRBV6-5 to TRBJ2-2; a possible D gene is TRBD2 (5 bases). Germline CDR1 is MNHEY and CDR2 is SVGAGI. Trimming left V 8 bases short and J 4 bases short, with 11 bases between. CDR3 size: 13 residues. DNA for the CDR3: TGTGCCAGCCGTCTAGCTGTCACCGGGGAGCTGTTTTTT. This sequence encodes CASRLAVTGELFF.